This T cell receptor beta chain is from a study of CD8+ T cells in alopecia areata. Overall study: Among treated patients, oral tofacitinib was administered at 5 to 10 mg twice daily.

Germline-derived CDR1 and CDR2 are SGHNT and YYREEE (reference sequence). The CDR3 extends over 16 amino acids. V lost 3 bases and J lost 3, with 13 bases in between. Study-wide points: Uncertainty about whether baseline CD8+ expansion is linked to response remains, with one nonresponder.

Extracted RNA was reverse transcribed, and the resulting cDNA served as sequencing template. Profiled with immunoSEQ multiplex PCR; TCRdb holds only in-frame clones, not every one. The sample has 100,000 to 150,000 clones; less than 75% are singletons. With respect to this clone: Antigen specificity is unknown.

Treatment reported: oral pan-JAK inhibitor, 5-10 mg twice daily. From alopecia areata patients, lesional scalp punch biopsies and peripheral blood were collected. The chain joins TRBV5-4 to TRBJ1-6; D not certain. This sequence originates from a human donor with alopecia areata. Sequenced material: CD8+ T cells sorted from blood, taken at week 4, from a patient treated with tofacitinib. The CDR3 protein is CASSSGADIYNSPLHF. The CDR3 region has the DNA TGTGCCAGCAGCTCCGGCGCAGACATCTATAATTCACCCCTCCACTTT.